This note documents a single T cell receptor beta chain sequence. Its antigen is undetermined. The CDR3 extends over 15 amino acids. V gave up 6 bases and J gave up 4 bases; unmatched junction bases: 8. Germline V lookup: CDR1 MNHEY, CDR2 SVGAGI. The data were taken from a study of cytomegalovirus exposure and HLA in healthy donors. Study at large: Early on, a data release was issued that held tens of millions of unique TCRs from HLA-typed donors.

The PCR ran on 60 Vbeta and 13 Jbeta primers. Here immunoSEQ multiplex PCR was the method, and the copy in TCRdb shows in-frame clones only, minus some. The sample holds 170,000 or so clones, 60% to 85% seen once. Overall study results and limits: Associated with HLA alleles at 0.05 false discovery rate in a later analysis were around 17,000 TCR beta sequences.

This chain joins TRBV6-5 and TRBJ2-2, with 7 bases matching TRBD2. Sequencing was carried out using PBMCs. This receptor was obtained from a woman in her 50s in good health and CMV-seropositive. DNA of the CDR3: TGTGCCAGCAGGAGCGGGGCGGCGGCCACCGGGGAGCTGTTTTTT. Translated, it gives CASRSGAAATGELFF.